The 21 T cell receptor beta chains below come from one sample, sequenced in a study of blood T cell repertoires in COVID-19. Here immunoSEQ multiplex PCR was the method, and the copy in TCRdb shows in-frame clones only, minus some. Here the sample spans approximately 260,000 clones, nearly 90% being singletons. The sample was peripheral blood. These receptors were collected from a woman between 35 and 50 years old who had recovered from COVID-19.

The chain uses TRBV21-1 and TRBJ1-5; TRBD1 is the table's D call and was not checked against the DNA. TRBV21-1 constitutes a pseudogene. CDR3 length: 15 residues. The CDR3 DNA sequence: TGTGCCAGCAGCGTCTGCCTACAGGGGGTGCAGCCCCAGCATTTT. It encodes CASSVCLQGVQPQHF.

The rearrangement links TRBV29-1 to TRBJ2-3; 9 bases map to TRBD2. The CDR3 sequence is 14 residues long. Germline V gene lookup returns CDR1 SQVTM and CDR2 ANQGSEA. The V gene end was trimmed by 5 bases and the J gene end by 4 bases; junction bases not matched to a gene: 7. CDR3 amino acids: CSVLLAGDADTQYF. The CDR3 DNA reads TGCAGCGTTCTCTTAGCGGGAGACGCAGATACGCAGTATTTT.

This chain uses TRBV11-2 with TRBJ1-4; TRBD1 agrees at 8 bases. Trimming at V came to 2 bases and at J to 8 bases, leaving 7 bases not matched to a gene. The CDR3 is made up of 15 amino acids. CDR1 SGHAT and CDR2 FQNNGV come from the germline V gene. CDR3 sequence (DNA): TGTGCCAGCAGCTTACCAACAGGGGGGGGCGAAAAACTGTTTTTT. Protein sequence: CASSLPTGGGEKLFF.

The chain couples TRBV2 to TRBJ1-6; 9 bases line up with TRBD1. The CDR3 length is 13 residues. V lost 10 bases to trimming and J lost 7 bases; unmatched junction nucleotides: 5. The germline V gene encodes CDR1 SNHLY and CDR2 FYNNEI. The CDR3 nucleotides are TGTGCCACAAGGGACAGGGAGAATTCACCCCTCCACTTT. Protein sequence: CATRDRENSPLHF.

CDR3 coding DNA: TGTGCCAGCAAGACAGGGATCAATCAGCCCCAGCATTTT. This codes for CASKTGINQPQHF. The V and J genes are TRBV28 and TRBJ1-5, with TRBD1 identical over 7 bases. The length of the CDR3 is 13 residues. The ends lost 7 bases at V and 3 bases at J; junction bases unmatched: 3. From germline, CDR1 is MDHEN and CDR2 SYDVKM.

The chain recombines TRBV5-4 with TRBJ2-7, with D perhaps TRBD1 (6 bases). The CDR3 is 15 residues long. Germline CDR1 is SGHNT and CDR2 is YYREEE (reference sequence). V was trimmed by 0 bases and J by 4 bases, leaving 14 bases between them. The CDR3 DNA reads TGTGCCAGCAGCTTGGATGCGGACAGAAGATACGAGCAGTACTTC. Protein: CASSLDADRRYEQYF.

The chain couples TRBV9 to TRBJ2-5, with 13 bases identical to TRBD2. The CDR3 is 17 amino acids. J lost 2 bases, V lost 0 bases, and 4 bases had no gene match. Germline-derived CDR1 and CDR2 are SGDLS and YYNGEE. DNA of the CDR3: TGTGCCAGCAGCGTAGCTCCGACTAGCGGGAGGCAAGAGACCCAGTACTTC. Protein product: CASSVAPTSGRQETQYF.

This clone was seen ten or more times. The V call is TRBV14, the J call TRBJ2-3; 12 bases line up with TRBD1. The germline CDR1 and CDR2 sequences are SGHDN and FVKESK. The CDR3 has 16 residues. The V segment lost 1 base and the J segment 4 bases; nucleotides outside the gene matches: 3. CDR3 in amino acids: CASSQVGTGGADTQYF. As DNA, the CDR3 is TGTGCCAGCAGCCAAGTAGGGACAGGGGGCGCAGATACGCAGTATTTT.

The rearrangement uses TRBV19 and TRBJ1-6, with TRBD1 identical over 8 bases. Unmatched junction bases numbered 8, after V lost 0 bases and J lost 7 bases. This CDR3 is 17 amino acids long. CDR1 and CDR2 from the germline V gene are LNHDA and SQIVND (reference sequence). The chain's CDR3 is CASSIDPGQALNSPLHF. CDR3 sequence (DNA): TGTGCCAGTAGTATAGACCCGGGACAGGCCCTGAATTCACCCCTCCACTTT.

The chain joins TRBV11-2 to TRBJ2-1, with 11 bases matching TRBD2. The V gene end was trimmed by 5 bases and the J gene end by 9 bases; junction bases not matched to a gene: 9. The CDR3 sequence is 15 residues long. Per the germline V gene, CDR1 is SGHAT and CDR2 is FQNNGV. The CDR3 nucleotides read TGTGCCAGCAGCCCCGGGACTAGCGGAAGGAGTGAGCAGTTCTTC. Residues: CASSPGTSGRSEQFF.

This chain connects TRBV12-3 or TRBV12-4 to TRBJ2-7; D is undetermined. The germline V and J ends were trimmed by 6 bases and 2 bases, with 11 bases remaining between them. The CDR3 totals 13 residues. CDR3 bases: TGTGCCAGCAGGGCTACGGGTACCTACGAGCAGTACTTC. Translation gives CASRATGTYEQYF.

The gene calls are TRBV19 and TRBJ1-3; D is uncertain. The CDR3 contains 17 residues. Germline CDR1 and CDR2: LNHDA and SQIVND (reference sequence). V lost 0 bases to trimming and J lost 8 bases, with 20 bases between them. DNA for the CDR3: TGTGCCAGTAGTATAGATTCGGCGGCGAACCTCCTGCACACCATATATTTT. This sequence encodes CASSIDSAANLLHTIYF.

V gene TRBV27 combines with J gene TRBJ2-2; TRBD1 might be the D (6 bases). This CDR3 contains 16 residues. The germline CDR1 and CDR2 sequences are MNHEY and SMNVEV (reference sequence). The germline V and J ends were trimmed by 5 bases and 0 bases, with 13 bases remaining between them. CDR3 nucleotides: TGTGCCAGCAGTCAAACCGGGACAACGAACACCGGGGAGCTGTTTTTT. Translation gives CASSQTGTTNTGELFF.

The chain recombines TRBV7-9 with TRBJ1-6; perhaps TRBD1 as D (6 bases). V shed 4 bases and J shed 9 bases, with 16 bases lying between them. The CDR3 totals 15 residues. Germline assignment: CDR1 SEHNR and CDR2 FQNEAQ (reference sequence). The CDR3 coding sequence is TGTGCCAGCAGCTCGAGGACAGAAGTGAGTTCACCCCTCCACTTT. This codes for CASSSRTEVSSPLHF.

The CDR3 sequence: CASSLEAMGPEKLFF. DNA of the CDR3: TGCGCCAGCAGCTTGGAAGCTATGGGGCCTGAAAAACTGTTTTTT. This rearrangement joins TRBV5-1 to TRBJ1-4; tentative D call: TRBD1 (5 bases). The CDR3 runs 15 residues. Trimming cost V 0 bases and J 7 bases, with 13 bases left between them. Germline CDR1 is SGHRS and CDR2 is YFSETQ.

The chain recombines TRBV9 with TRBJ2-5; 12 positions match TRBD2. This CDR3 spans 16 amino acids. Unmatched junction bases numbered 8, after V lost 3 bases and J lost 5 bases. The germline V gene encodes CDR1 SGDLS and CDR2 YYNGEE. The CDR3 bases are TGTGCCAGCAGCGCCGAGCTAGCGGGAGGGCCCGAGACCCAGTACTTC. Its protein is CASSAELAGGPETQYF.

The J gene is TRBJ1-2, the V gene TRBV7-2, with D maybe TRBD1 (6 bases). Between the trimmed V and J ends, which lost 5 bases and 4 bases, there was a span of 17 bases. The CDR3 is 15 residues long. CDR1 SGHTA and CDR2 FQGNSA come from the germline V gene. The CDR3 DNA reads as TGTGCCAGCAGCCCAGGTGTACGAGGGGGCTATGGCTACACCTTC. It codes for CASSPGVRGGYGYTF.

DNA for the CDR3: TGCAGCGTTGAAGGGGCTGATGAAAAACTGTTTTTT. This codes for CSVEGADEKLFF. This chain joins TRBV29-1 and TRBJ1-4; D gene unclear. Germline V gives CDR1 SQVTM, CDR2 ANQGSEA. The V end lost 1 base, the J end lost 6 bases, and 6 bases lay between the germline ends. This CDR3 spans 12 amino acids. The variable domain in full, with the rest retrieved from reference TRBV29-1 and TRBJ1-4, is SAVISQKPSRDICQRGTSLTIQCQVDSQVTMMFWYRQQPGQSLTLIATANQGSEATYESGFVIDKFPISRPNLTFSTLTVSNMSPEDSSIYLCSVEGADEKLFFGSGTQLSVL.

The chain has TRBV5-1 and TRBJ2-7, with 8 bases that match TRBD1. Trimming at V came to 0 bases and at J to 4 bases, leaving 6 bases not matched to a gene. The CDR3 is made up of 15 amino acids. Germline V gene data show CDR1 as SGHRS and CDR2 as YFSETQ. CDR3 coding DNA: TGCGCCAGCAGCTTGGCGCCGGACAGGGAGTACGAGCAGTACTTC. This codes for CASSLAPDREYEQYF.

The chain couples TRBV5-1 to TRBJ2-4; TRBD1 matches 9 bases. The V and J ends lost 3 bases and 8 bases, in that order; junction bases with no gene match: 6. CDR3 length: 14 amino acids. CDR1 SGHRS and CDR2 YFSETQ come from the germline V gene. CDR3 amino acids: CASSWGQGVYIQYF. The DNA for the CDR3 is TGCGCCAGCAGCTGGGGACAGGGTGTATACATTCAGTACTTC.

CDR3 nucleotides: TGTGCCAGCAGCTTCTCGACAGGGGAAGAGACCCAGTACTTC. Translating gives CASSFSTGEETQYF. The genes are TRBV11-1 and TRBJ2-5; 8 bases are a match to TRBD1. V trimming: 3 bases; J trimming: 3 bases; junction bases outside the gene matches: 3. CDR1 SGHAT and CDR2 FQDESV come from the germline V gene (reference sequence). CDR3 length: 14 amino acids. Full variable domain (outside the CDR3, taken from reference TRBV11-1 and TRBJ2-5): EAEVAQSPRYKITEKSQAVAFWCDPISGHATLYWYRQILGQGPELLVQFQDESVVDDSQLPKDRFSAERLKGVDSTLKIQPAELGDSAMYLCASSFSTGEETQYFGPGTRLLVL.